This TCR beta chain was observed in a study of blood T cell repertoires in COVID-19. V was trimmed by 0 bases and J by 0 bases, leaving 8 bases between them. The CDR3 covers 16 residues. The V gene's germline CDR1 is LGHNT and CDR2 FRNRAP. The assay was immunoSEQ multiplex PCR, and TCRdb's table has in-frame clones only and misses some. Counted here are approximately 450,000 clones, 85% to 90% occurring once; the ten biggest clones make up roughly 4%. This chain joins TRBV12-5 and TRBJ1-4; D not certain. The clonotype was recovered from a woman aged 30 to 39 with acute or convalescent COVID-19. The sequencing sample was made of peripheral blood. CDR3 protein: CASGLVLGATNEKLFF. The CDR3 region has the DNA TGTGCTAGTGGTTTGGTCCTCGGGGCAACTAATGAAAAACTGTTTTTT.